Each of the 27 T cell receptor beta chains below was sequenced from the same sample in a study of PD-1 blockade in mismatch repair-deficient tumors. The protocol was immunoSEQ multiplex PCR, while the TCRdb copy is restricted to in-frame clones and leaves out a portion. The sample has roughly 120,000 clones, about nine tenths seen once. This specimen was peripheral blood, taken 70 to 72 weeks after starting pembrolizumab. Every receptor here comes from an adult with mismatch repair-deficient cancer.

This clone occurred a few times. This sequence joins TRBV7-9 and TRBJ2-7; TRBD1 or TRBD2 may be the D gene (5 bases each). Germline V CDR1 and CDR2: SEHNR, FQNEAQ (reference sequence). Trimming pared 8 bases from V and 2 bases from J, leaving 10 bases between. CDR3 length: 12 residues. This CDR3 reads CASEGQTYEQYF. The CDR3 bases are TGTGCCAGCGAGGGGCAGACCTACGAGCAGTACTTC. Variable domain in full (rest from reference TRBV7-9 and TRBJ2-7): DTGVSQNPRHKITKRGQNVTFRCDPISEHNRLYWYRQTLGQGPEFLTYFQNEAQLEKSRLLSDRFSAERPKGSFSTLEIQRTEQGDSAMYLCASEGQTYEQYFGPGTRLTVT.

This chain links TRBV2 with TRBJ2-3; TRBD2 agrees at 10 bases. This CDR3 is built from 14 residues. Germline trimming cut 6 bases from V and 3 bases from J; bases unmatched to any gene: 3. The germline V gene has CDR1 SNHLY and CDR2 FYNNEI. In DNA form, the CDR3 reads TGTGCCAGCAGCCTAGCGGGAGTAACAGATACGCAGTATTTT. As protein: CASSLAGVTDTQYF.

This clone was observed a single time. The V and J genes are TRBV29-1 and TRBJ1-5; 7 bases match TRBD1. Trimming took 6 bases from V and 1 from J; bases not matched to a gene: 15. CDR1 is SQVTM, CDR2 ANQGSEA, per germline. The CDR3 consists of 17 residues. CDR3 sequence reads: CSVNGGKQGISNQPQHF. The CDR3 coding sequence is TGCAGCGTCAACGGAGGAAAACAGGGGATAAGCAATCAGCCCCAGCATTTT.

This clone occurred a few times. CDR3 in amino acids: CSALVSYGYTF. In nucleotides, the CDR3 is TGCAGCGCGCTCGTGAGCTATGGCTACACCTTC. The V gene is TRBV29-1, the J gene TRBJ1-2; D is undetermined. V was cut by 7 bases and J by 4 bases, with 10 bases left in between. CDR3 length equals 11 residues. CDR1 and CDR2 from the germline V gene are SQVTM and ANQGSEA. The full variable domain, in which reference TRBV29-1 and TRBJ1-2 provide the parts outside the CDR3, is SAVISQKPSRDICQRGTSLTIQCQVDSQVTMMFWYRQQPGQSLTLIATANQGSEATYESGFVIDKFPISRPNLTFSTLTVSNMSPEDSSIYLCSALVSYGYTFGSGTRLTVV.

The gene calls are TRBV27 and TRBJ2-5; D may be TRBD1 or TRBD2 (5 bases each). CDR1 is MNHEY, CDR2 SMNVEV, per germline (reference sequence). CDR3 length: 13 residues. V lost 5 bases to trimming and J lost 5 bases, with 12 bases between them. This CDR3 reads CASSAWGSETQYF. The CDR3 DNA reads TGTGCCAGCAGTGCATGGGGGAGCGAGACCCAGTACTTC.

The chain combines TRBV10-3 with TRBJ2-3; D call uncertain. In germline, CDR1 is ENHRY, CDR2 SYGVKD. The CDR3 is made up of 14 amino acids. Between the trimmed V and J ends, which lost 9 bases and 0 bases, there was a span of 13 bases. For the CDR3, the DNA is TGTGCCATTAAGGGCGACTCTAGCACAGATACGCAGTATTTT. It codes for CAIKGDSSTDTQYF.

The rearrangement joins TRBV5-5 to TRBJ2-3; 10 bases are a match to TRBD2. The germline V gene encodes CDR1 SGHKS and CDR2 YYEKEE (reference sequence). V trimming: 4 bases; J trimming: 4 bases; junction bases outside the gene matches: 9. The CDR3 is 16 amino acids. This chain's CDR3 is CASSDMGLAFPDTQYF. In DNA, the CDR3 is TGTGCCAGCAGCGACATGGGACTAGCGTTCCCAGATACGCAGTATTTT.

V is TRBV21-1 and J is TRBJ1-4. TRBV21-1 corresponds to a pseudogene. The CDR3 is made up of 12 amino acids. The CDR3 sequence: CASSKKGEKLFF. Written as DNA, the CDR3 is TGTGCCAGCAGCAAAAAGGGAGAAAAACTGTTTTTT.

This clone occurred once. The chain couples TRBV19 to TRBJ1-5; 10 nucleotides match TRBD1. The CDR3 covers 20 residues. V shed 3 bases and J 5 bases; nucleotides not matched to a gene: 19. From germline, CDR1 is LNHDA and CDR2 SQIVND (reference sequence). As DNA, the CDR3 is TGTGCCAGTAGTATGGGGAGGAGGACAGGGGGTTATTGGAAGGATCAGCCCCAGCATTTT. Protein sequence: CASSMGRRTGGYWKDQPQHF. The whole variable domain, remainder taken from reference TRBV19 and TRBJ1-5, is DGGITQSPKYLFRKEGQNVTLSCEQNLNHDAMYWYRQDPGQGLRLIYYSQIVNDFQKGDIAEGYSVSREKKESFPLTVTSAQKNPTAFYLCASSMGRRTGGYWKDQPQHFGDGTRLSIL.

This sequence joins TRBV28 and TRBJ1-1; 8 bases line up with TRBD1. The CDR3 contains 14 residues. Trimming removed 3 bases from V and 4 bases from J; junction bases left unmatched: 4. Per germline, CDR1 MDHEN and CDR2 SYDVKM. DNA of the CDR3: TGTGCCAGCAGTTTGACAGGGGAAGGCACTGAAGCTTTCTTT. Residues: CASSLTGEGTEAFF.

This chain joins TRBV15 and TRBJ1-1; the match to TRBD1 covers 7 bases. CDR1 and CDR2 from the germline V gene are LNHNV and YYDKDF (reference sequence). The CDR3 totals 16 residues. The V segment lost 7 bases and the J segment 4 bases; nucleotides outside the gene matches: 15. CDR3 coding DNA: TGTGCCACCAACCCGATTAGGACAGGCACGGCCACTGAAGCTTTCTTT. Residues: CATNPIRTGTATEAFF.

The chain combines TRBV2 with TRBJ2-7; 9 nucleotides line up with TRBD2. The CDR3 totals 15 residues. J lost 4 bases, V lost 0 bases, and 4 bases had no gene match. CDR1 and CDR2 (germline): SNHLY, FYNNEI. CDR3 sequence: CASSEAREGGYEQYF. CDR3 DNA sequence: TGTGCCAGCAGTGAAGCGCGGGAGGGGGGTTACGAGCAGTACTTC.

The chain joins TRBV19 to TRBJ2-7; 11 bases are a match to TRBD1. The CDR3 totals 14 residues. The germline V gene has CDR1 LNHDA and CDR2 SQIVND (reference sequence). With V trimmed by 7 bases and J by 3 bases, 5 bases remained unmatched. CDR3 nucleotide sequence: TGTGCCAGTACCGCCGGGACAGGGGGCTACGAGCAGTACTTC. As protein: CASTAGTGGYEQYF.

The rearrangement uses TRBV18 and TRBJ2-1, with a possible D match to TRBD2 (5 bases). Looked up from germline, CDR1 is KGHSH and CDR2 is LQKENI. Trimming took off 3 bases at V and 5 bases at J, with 14 bases between the two ends. The CDR3 extends over 15 amino acids. CDR3 in amino acids: CASSPRVGSDNEQFF. DNA of the CDR3: TGTGCCAGCTCACCGAGGGTAGGTTCGGACAATGAGCAGTTCTTC.

The sample holds a few counts of this clone. V gene TRBV10-3 combines with J gene TRBJ2-1, with TRBD2 matching 10 bases. J gave up 7 bases and V 7 bases, and 13 bases lay outside the gene matches. The CDR3 extends over 16 amino acids. Germline V CDR1 and CDR2: ENHRY, SYGVKD. The chain's CDR3 is CAIKGTSAFVGNEQFF. CDR3 in DNA: TGTGCCATCAAGGGGACTAGCGCATTCGTCGGAAATGAGCAGTTCTTC.

CDR3 sequence: CASSHGQGASGNTIYF. The DNA for the CDR3 is TGTGCCAGCAGCCATGGACAGGGGGCATCTGGAAACACCATATATTTT. The chain combines TRBV7-9 with TRBJ1-3; 11 bases agree with TRBD1. Germline trimming cut 5 bases from V and 1 base from J; bases unmatched to any gene: 4. The CDR3 extends over 16 amino acids. CDR1 and CDR2 (germline): SEHNR, FQNEAQ (reference sequence).

The V and J genes are TRBV7-2 and TRBJ2-7, with unresolved D. CDR3 length equals 16 residues. Trimming shortened V by 1 base and J by 3 bases, and 16 bases separated the two germline ends. The germline gives CDR1 SGHTA, CDR2 FQGNSA. CDR3 nucleotides: TGTGCCAGCAGCTTAGAGGTTTATCGGCCGTTCTACGAGCAGTACTTC. The encoded protein is CASSLEVYRPFYEQYF.

The V gene is TRBV15, the J gene TRBJ2-2; possibly TRBD2 for D (6 bases). Per the germline V gene, CDR1 is LNHNV and CDR2 is YYDKDF (reference sequence). CDR3 length: 17 residues. V gave up 4 bases and J gave up 2 bases, with 17 bases separating them. The CDR3 bases are TGTGCCACCAGCAATACGCTGGGACTGCCTAACACCGGGGAGCTGTTTTTT. This translates into CATSNTLGLPNTGELFF.

The chain links TRBV2 to TRBJ1-3; TRBD1 is a possible D gene (5 bases). Germline V gives CDR1 SNHLY, CDR2 FYNNEI. Trimming cost V 3 bases and J 3 bases, with 15 bases left between them. CDR3 length: 16 amino acids. The CDR3, as DNA: TGTGCCAGCAGTGAGACAGCGCTCTACAATGGAAACACCATATATTTT. This encodes CASSETALYNGNTIYF.

The genes are TRBV19 and TRBJ2-1; 9 nucleotides match TRBD1. Germline CDR1 LNHDA, CDR2 SQIVND (reference sequence). The CDR3 sequence is 16 residues long. After removal of 6 bases from V and 1 base from J, the junction contained 7 bases not matched to a gene. The CDR3 sequence is CASRTFGTGSYNEQFF. CDR3 bases: TGTGCCAGTAGGACCTTCGGGACAGGGTCCTACAATGAGCAGTTCTTC.

The sample holds a few counts of this clone. The V call is TRBV4-1, the J call TRBJ1-5; D unresolved. The CDR3 contains 15 residues. Germline loops: CDR1 MGHRA, CDR2 YSYEKL. V lost 1 base and J lost 2, with 9 bases in between. The CDR3 loop reads CASSQGNEGNQPQHF. The CDR3 bases are TGCGCCAGCAGCCAAGGGAATGAGGGCAATCAGCCCCAGCATTTT.

The rearrangement links TRBV10-2 to TRBJ2-3; D tentatively reads TRBD1 or TRBD2 (5 bases each). Between the trimmed V and J ends, which lost 0 bases and 8 bases, there was a span of 24 bases. Per the germline V gene, CDR1 is WSHSY and CDR2 is SAAADI. The CDR3 is made up of 18 amino acids. This CDR3 reads CASSESAGVQGPSGTQYF. Here the CDR3 DNA reads TGCGCCAGCAGTGAGTCCGCGGGTGTGCAGGGCCCCTCGGGTACGCAGTATTTT.

The chain combines TRBV18 with TRBJ1-2; 7 bases map to TRBD1. The trim removed 3 bases at V and 2 bases at J, leaving 6 bases unmatched. The CDR3 has 15 residues. Germline CDR1 KGHSH, CDR2 LQKENI. CDR3 in amino acids: CASSPPGQQNYGYTF. The CDR3 coding sequence is TGTGCCAGCTCACCGCCGGGACAGCAAAACTATGGCTACACCTTC. Supplemented by reference TRBV18 and TRBJ1-2, the full variable domain reads NAGVMQNPRHLVRRRGQEARLRCSPMKGHSHVYWYRQLPEEGLKFMVYLQKENIIDESGMPKERFSAEFPKEGPSILRIQQVVRGDSAAYFCASSPPGQQNYGYTFGSGTRLTVV.

The V and J genes are TRBV13 and TRBJ2-3, with no clear D. Germline V gives CDR1 PRHDT, CDR2 FYEKMQ (reference sequence). The CDR3 covers 14 residues. With 5 bases removed from V and 1 base from J, the gap between germline ends came to 10 bases. The CDR3 nucleotides read TGTGCCAGCAGCCATGGACGAGGCACAGATACGCAGTATTTT. Encoded protein: CASSHGRGTDTQYF.

The chain employs TRBV27 and TRBJ2-7; D is possibly TRBD1 or TRBD2 (6 bases each). The CDR3 is 16 residues long. The V and J ends lost 0 bases and 0 bases respectively, with 12 bases between them. The V gene's germline CDR1 is MNHEY and CDR2 SMNVEV (reference sequence). Here the CDR3 DNA reads TGTGCCAGCAGTTTATCTGCGGGACAACGCTCCTACGAGCAGTACTTC. Translating gives CASSLSAGQRSYEQYF.

The chain is built from TRBV10-3 and TRBJ2-3; no clear D gene. Per the germline V gene, CDR1 is ENHRY and CDR2 is SYGVKD. Trimming took 8 bases from V and 4 from J, leaving 19 bases between them. This CDR3 is 15 amino acids long. The CDR3 spells CAIEDPGRRADTQYF. CDR3 sequence (DNA): TGTGCCATCGAGGACCCAGGAAGACGTGCAGATACGCAGTATTTT.

The V call is TRBV6-1, the J call TRBJ2-1; the match to TRBD2 covers 15 bases. Germline V gene sequence: CDR1 MNHNS, CDR2 SASEGT. The CDR3 length is 19 residues. The J segment lost 2 bases and the V segment lost 4 bases, leaving 9 bases of the junction unmatched. The CDR3 DNA reads as TGTGCCAGCAGTGGACCCGGGACTAGCGGGAGGAGCACCTACAATGAGCAGTTCTTC. Translating gives CASSGPGTSGRSTYNEQFF.